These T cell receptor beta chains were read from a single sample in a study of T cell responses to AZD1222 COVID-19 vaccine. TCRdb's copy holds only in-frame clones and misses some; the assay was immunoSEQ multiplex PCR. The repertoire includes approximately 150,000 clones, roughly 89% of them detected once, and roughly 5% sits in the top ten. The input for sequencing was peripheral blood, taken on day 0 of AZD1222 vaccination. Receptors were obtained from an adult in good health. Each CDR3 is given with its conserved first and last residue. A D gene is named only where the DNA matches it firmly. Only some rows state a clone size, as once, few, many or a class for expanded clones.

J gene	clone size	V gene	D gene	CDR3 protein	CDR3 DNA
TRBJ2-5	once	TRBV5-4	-	CASKSGTLTETQYF	TGTGCCAGCAAGTCGGGTACGCTCACGGAGACCCAGTACTTC
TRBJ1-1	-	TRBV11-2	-	CASSLGGLPEAFF	TGTGCCAGCAGCTTAGGGGGGCTCCCTGAAGCTTTCTTT
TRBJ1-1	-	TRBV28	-	CATKSSRTAEAFF	TGTGCCACCAAATCATCGAGAACAGCTGAAGCTTTCTTT
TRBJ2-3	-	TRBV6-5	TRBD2	CASSYSLAGDTDTQYF	TGTGCCAGCAGTTACTCGCTAGCGGGGGACACAGATACGCAGTATTTT
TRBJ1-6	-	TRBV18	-	CASSPVAGLGDRESPLHF	TGTGCCAGCTCACCAGTGGCAGGGCTGGGGGACCGGGAGTCACCCCTCCACTTT
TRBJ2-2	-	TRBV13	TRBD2	CASSFAGGNTGELFF	TGTGCCAGCAGCTTTGCGGGGGGGAACACCGGGGAGCTGTTTTTT
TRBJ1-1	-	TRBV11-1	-	CASSPQGRGSTEAFF	TGTGCCAGCAGCCCTCAAGGCCGGGGATCCACTGAAGCTTTCTTT
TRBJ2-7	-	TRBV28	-	CASFGRTANEQYF	TGTGCCAGCTTTGGAAGGACCGCAAACGAGCAGTACTTC
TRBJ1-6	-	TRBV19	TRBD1	CASMATGIGYNSPLHF	TGTGCCAGTATGGCGACAGGGATCGGGTATAATTCACCCCTCCACTTT
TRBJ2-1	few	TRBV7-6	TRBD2	CASSLGSSGYNEQFF	TGTGCCAGCAGCTTAGGGTCTAGCGGGTACAATGAGCAGTTCTTC
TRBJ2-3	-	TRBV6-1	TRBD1	CASSDRQGIMSDTQYF	TGTGCCAGCAGTGACAGACAGGGGATCATGTCAGATACGCAGTATTTT
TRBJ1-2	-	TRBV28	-	CASRSGHSTYGYTF	TGTGCCAGCAGATCGGGACACTCCACCTATGGCTACACCTTC
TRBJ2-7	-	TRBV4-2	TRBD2	CASSQEGTSGSYEQYF	TGTGCCAGCAGCCAAGAGGGGACTAGCGGCTCCTACGAGCAGTACTTC
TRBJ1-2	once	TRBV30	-	CAWDILLVENGYTF	TGTGCCTGGGACATTCTCTTGGTAGAGAATGGCTACACCTTC
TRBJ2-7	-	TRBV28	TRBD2	CASSLGEGEQYF	TGTGCCAGCAGTTTGGGGGAGGGCGAGCAGTACTTC
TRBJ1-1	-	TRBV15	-	CATSRGDRSVITEAFF	TGTGCCACCAGCAGAGGCGACAGGTCGGTAATCACTGAAGCTTTCTTT
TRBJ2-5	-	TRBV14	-	CASSRNRGSETQYF	TGTGCCAGCAGTCGGAACAGAGGAAGCGAGACCCAGTACTTC
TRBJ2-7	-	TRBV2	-	CASLTGRSYEQYF	TGTGCCAGCTTGACAGGAAGATCCTACGAGCAGTACTTC
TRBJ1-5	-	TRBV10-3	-	CAISEGGVDGNQPQHF	TGTGCCATCAGTGAAGGAGGGGTTGATGGCAATCAGCCCCAGCATTTT
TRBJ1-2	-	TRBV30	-	CAWFRGRRPHYGYTF	TGTGCCTGGTTTCGGGGTAGGCGGCCCCACTATGGCTACACCTTC
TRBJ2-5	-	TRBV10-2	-	CASAPRGISGTQYF	TGCGCCAGCGCGCCCCGGGGTATTTCGGGGACCCAGTACTTC
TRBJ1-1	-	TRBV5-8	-	CASSSGHPNTEAFF	TGTGCCAGCAGCTCGGGACATCCGAACACTGAAGCTTTCTTT
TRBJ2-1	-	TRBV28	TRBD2	CASSPSGSTYNEQFF	TGTGCCAGCAGTCCTAGCGGGAGTACCTACAATGAGCAGTTCTTC
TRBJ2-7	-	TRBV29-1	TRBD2	CSVDSGYEQYF	TGCAGCGTTGATAGCGGGTACGAGCAGTACTTC
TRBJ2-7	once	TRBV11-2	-	CASSLGEPYYYEQYF	TGTGCCAGCAGCTTGGGGGAGCCTTACTACTACGAGCAGTACTTC
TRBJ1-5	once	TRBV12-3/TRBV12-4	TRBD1	CASSLDRVRPQHF	TGTGCCAGCAGTTTGGACAGGGTGCGGCCCCAGCATTTT
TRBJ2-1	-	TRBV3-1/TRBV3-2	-	CASSHNRVPYNEQFF	TGTGCCAGCAGCCATAACAGGGTCCCCTACAATGAGCAGTTCTTC
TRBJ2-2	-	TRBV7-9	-	CASAGDTGELFF	TGTGCCAGCGCTGGGGACACCGGGGAGCTGTTTTTT
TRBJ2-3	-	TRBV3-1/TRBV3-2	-	CASSQKVTDTQYF	TGTGCCAGCAGCCAAAAGGTCACAGATACGCAGTATTTT
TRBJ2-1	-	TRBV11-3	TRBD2	CASSPRGLAGNEQFF	TGTGCCAGCAGCCCGCGGGGACTAGCGGGGAATGAGCAGTTCTTC
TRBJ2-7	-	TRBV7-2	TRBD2	CASSSQTSGPSYEQYF	TGTGCCAGCAGCTCACAGACTAGCGGGCCCTCCTACGAGCAGTACTTC
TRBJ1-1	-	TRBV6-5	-	CASLDTLSSNTEAFF	TGTGCCAGCCTCGATACTCTTTCGTCGAACACTGAAGCTTTCTTT